This T cell receptor (beta chain) was obtained from a study of blood T cell repertoires in COVID-19. Study-level information: Material from acute and convalescent COVID-19 was sourced from the United States, Italy and Spain.

CDR1 is MGHDK, CDR2 SYGVNS, per germline. This CDR3 spans 12 amino acids. With 5 bases removed from V and 1 base from J, the gap between germline ends came to 5 bases. The repertoire was sequenced with immunoSEQ multiplex PCR; TCRdb's copy has only in-frame clones and lacks some. The table has about 260,000 clones, less than 95% seen once. In terms of age and location, participants ranged from roughly 18 to 90 years and lived in about 25 US areas. Participants had their cohort set by participant-reported clinical history. Exposed participants encountered a COVID-19 case during the 2 weeks preceding study entry.

This TCR derives from a man in his forties who had been exposed to COVID-19. The V gene is TRBV25-1, the J gene TRBJ1-1, with no clear D. Sequences were obtained from PBMCs or T cells enriched from blood (not recorded which). The CDR3 protein is CASSNTNTEAFF. The CDR3 DNA is TGTGCCAGCAGTAACACGAACACTGAAGCTTTCTTT. The complete variable domain, with remaining parts taken from reference TRBV25-1 and TRBJ1-1, reads EADIYQTPRYLVIGTGKKITLECSQTMGHDKMYWYQQDPGMELHLIHYSYGVNSTEKGDLSSESTVSRIRTEHFPLTLESARPSHTSQYLCASSNTNTEAFFGQGTRLTVV.